Below are 21 T cell receptor beta chains sequenced from a single sample in a study of blood T cell repertoires in COVID-19. Sequencing used immunoSEQ multiplex PCR; TCRdb keeps in-frame clones, though not all of them. The sample records some 300,000 clones, around 90% being singletons. The sample consisted of peripheral blood. The receptors stem from a woman aged 45-60 years with COVID-19, enrolled during active disease.

This chain connects TRBV5-6 to TRBJ1-1, with D maybe TRBD1 (5 bases). V shed 0 bases and J shed 3 bases, with 9 bases lying between them. This CDR3 has 14 residues. Germline lookup yields CDR1 SGHDT and CDR2 YYEEEE. The chain's CDR3 is CASSLGTFYTEAFF. The CDR3 DNA reads TGTGCCAGCAGCTTGGGGACATTCTACACTGAAGCTTTCTTT. Full variable domain (rest looked up from reference TRBV5-6 and TRBJ1-1): DAGVTQSPTHLIKTRGQQVTLRCSPKSGHDTVSWYQQALGQGPQFIFQYYEEEERQRGNFPDRFSGHQFPNYSSELNVNALLLGDSALYLCASSLGTFYTEAFFGQGTRLTVV.

Concerning this clone: An end of the junction differs from the germline gene, which may be a read error. V usage is TRBV7-9 and J usage is TRBJ2-7; 10 bases match TRBD1. Looked up from germline, CDR1 is SEHNR and CDR2 is FQNEAQ (reference sequence). The CDR3 is 15 residues long. The CDR3 loop reads CASSSRDRGSSEQYF. DNA of the CDR3: TGTGCCAGCAGCTCCCGGGACAGGGGCTCCTCCGAGCAGTACTTC.

The rearrangement links TRBV10-3 to TRBJ1-3; no definite D call. Germline CDR1 and CDR2: ENHRY and SYGVKD. There are 13 residues in the CDR3. V lost 0 bases and J 4 bases, leaving 4 bases between the germline ends. CDR3: CAISESGGNTIYF. For the CDR3, the DNA is TGTGCCATCAGTGAGTCCGGGGGAAACACCATATATTTT.

A few counts support this clone. This sequence joins TRBV6-5 and TRBJ2-7, with 9 bases aligning to TRBD1. The CDR3 is made up of 15 amino acids. CDR1 is MNHEY, CDR2 SVGAGI, per germline. V dropped 2 bases and J dropped 3; count of bases not matched to a gene: 5. The CDR3 DNA follows: TGTGCCAGCAGTTACGCTACAGGGGGCCGCTACGAGCAGTACTTC. Its translation is CASSYATGGRYEQYF.

The chain recombines TRBV27 with TRBJ2-7, with D possibly being TRBD1 (6 bases). The germline V gene has CDR1 MNHEY and CDR2 SMNVEV (reference sequence). The CDR3 contains 14 residues. Trimming took 4 bases from V and 8 from J, leaving 18 bases between them. CDR3 amino acids: CASSYPGTSFKQYF. The CDR3 DNA reads TGTGCCAGCAGTTACCCCGGGACATCGTTCAAGCAGTACTTC.

The V and J genes are TRBV11-3 and TRBJ1-5, with 7 bases matching TRBD1. Germline values: CDR1 SGHNT, CDR2 YENEEA. The CDR3 loop spans 13 amino acids. The ends lost 2 bases at V and 11 bases at J; junction bases unmatched: 6. CDR3 residues: CASSLKGATAQHF. The CDR3 nucleotides are TGTGCCAGCAGCTTAAAGGGGGCCACGGCCCAGCATTTT.

The chain couples TRBV6-2 or TRBV6-3 to TRBJ2-5; 10 bases agree with TRBD2. This CDR3 has 15 residues. Trimming took 6 bases from V and 5 from J; bases not matched to a gene: 9. Per the germline V gene, CDR1 is MNHEY and CDR2 is SVGEGT. In nucleotides, the CDR3 is TGTGCCAGCAGCCGTCTAGCGGGAGCGTTGGAGACCCAGTACTTC. Encoded protein: CASSRLAGALETQYF.

This chain connects TRBV28 to TRBJ1-5; D not certain. V was pared by 1 base and J by 1 base, with 11 bases between. This CDR3 spans 16 amino acids. The germline gives CDR1 MDHEN, CDR2 SYDVKM. The CDR3 sequence: CASSLLARMSNQPQHF. Written as DNA, the CDR3 is TGTGCCAGCAGTTTATTGGCCAGGATGAGCAATCAGCCCCAGCATTTT.

The chain joins TRBV11-3 to TRBJ2-3; TRBD2 matches at 8 bases. V was pared by 2 bases and J by 8 bases, with 6 bases of the junction left unmatched. Germline CDR1 is SGHNT and CDR2 is YENEEA. This CDR3 comprises 14 residues. As DNA, the CDR3 is TGTGCCAGCAGCTTAACCAGCGGGGGTCTTACGCAGTATTTT. It codes for CASSLTSGGLTQYF.

The V call is TRBV18, the J call TRBJ1-2, with 9 bases identical to TRBD1. V was pared by 1 base and J by 8 bases, with 5 bases of the junction left unmatched. CDR3 length: 14 residues. Germline V lookup: CDR1 KGHSH, CDR2 LQKENI. The CDR3 sequence: CASSPLGQGPGYTF. The CDR3 DNA reads TGTGCCAGCTCACCACTGGGACAGGGCCCAGGCTACACCTTC.

This CDR3 reads CATSDLTGYNEQFF. The CDR3 DNA is TGTGCCACCAGTGATCTTACAGGGTACAATGAGCAGTTCTTC. The rearrangement joins TRBV24-1 to TRBJ2-1; D is possibly TRBD1 (6 bases). The CDR3 contains 14 residues. From germline, CDR1 is KGHDR and CDR2 SFDVKD. Trimming left V 3 bases short and J 4 bases short, with 9 bases between.

CDR3 loop: CASRHQTRSSEAFF. The CDR3 coding sequence is TGTGCCAGCAGACATCAAACCCGGAGCTCTGAAGCTTTCTTT. This chain connects TRBV5-6 to TRBJ1-1; D not resolved. The CDR3 totals 14 residues. Deletions cut 5 bases from V and 6 bases from J, with 17 bases between. Per germline, CDR1 SGHDT and CDR2 YYEEEE.

The chain employs TRBV18 and TRBJ2-3; 8 bases agree with TRBD2. CDR3 length equals 14 residues. Germline CDR1 and CDR2: KGHSH and LQKENI. The J segment lost 3 bases and the V segment lost 1 base, leaving 0 bases of the junction unmatched. Here the CDR3 DNA reads TGTGCCAGCTCACCACTAGCGGGAACAGATACGCAGTATTTT. Its translation: CASSPLAGTDTQYF.

The chain combines TRBV2 with TRBJ1-2; 7 bases align to TRBD1. CDR3 size: 14 residues. The V segment lost 5 bases and the J segment 1 base; nucleotides outside the gene matches: 4. Per the germline V gene, CDR1 is SNHLY and CDR2 is FYNNEI. The chain's CDR3 is CASSQRQGNYGYTF. As DNA, the CDR3 is TGTGCCAGCAGTCAAAGACAGGGTAACTATGGCTACACCTTC.

This chain links TRBV3-1 (or the pseudogene TRBV3-2) with TRBJ2-5; TRBD1 agrees at 10 bases. The junction had 5 bases not matched to a gene; V was cut back by 6 bases and J by 1 base. Per the germline V gene, CDR1 is LGHDT and CDR2 is YNNKEL (reference sequence). The CDR3 spans 15 residues. The CDR3 coding sequence is TGTGCCAGCAGTACCGGGACAGGGGCCCAAGAGACCCAGTACTTC. It translates to CASSTGTGAQETQYF.

The chain combines TRBV20-1 with TRBJ2-7, with TRBD2 matching over 8 bases. V was clipped by 3 bases and J by 0 bases; unmatched bases: 1. The CDR3 is 13 amino acids. CDR1 and CDR2 from the germline V gene are DFQATT and SNEGSKA (reference sequence). The chain's CDR3 is CSASSGNSYEQYF. CDR3 in DNA: TGCAGTGCTAGTAGCGGGAACTCCTACGAGCAGTACTTC.

The gene calls are TRBV5-1 and TRBJ1-3; D not resolved. Trimming removed 3 bases from V and 2 bases from J, with 9 bases in between. Germline lookup yields CDR1 SGHRS and CDR2 YFSETQ. CDR3 size: 14 residues. DNA of the CDR3: TGCGCCAGCAGCTATACAAGTACTGGAAACACCATATATTTT. This gives the protein CASSYTSTGNTIYF.

The chain recombines TRBV7-9 with TRBJ2-1, with D tentatively TRBD2 (6 bases). This CDR3 has 14 amino acids. The germline V and J ends were trimmed by 5 bases and 9 bases, with 17 bases remaining between them. In germline, CDR1 is SEHNR, CDR2 FQNEAQ (reference sequence). CDR3 region: CASSPRDLGGEQFF. The CDR3 coding sequence is TGTGCCAGCAGCCCAAGGGACTTAGGCGGTGAGCAGTTCTTC.

V gene TRBV6-5 combines with J gene TRBJ1-1; 7 bases align to TRBD1. The CDR3 consists of 13 residues. Germline V gives CDR1 MNHEY, CDR2 SVGAGI. Germline trimming cut 5 bases from V and 5 bases from J; bases unmatched to any gene: 5. The CDR3 DNA reads TGTGCCAGCAGTCGCGACAGGGTGACTGAAGCTTTCTTT. This sequence encodes CASSRDRVTEAFF.

V gene TRBV19 combines with J gene TRBJ1-1; TRBD1 might be the D (5 bases). V dropped 5 bases and J dropped 3 bases, with 10 bases sitting between them. The length of the CDR3 is 13 residues. Germline CDR1 is LNHDA and CDR2 is SQIVND (reference sequence). The CDR3 region is CASSWGGDTEAFF. DNA of the CDR3: TGTGCCAGTAGTTGGGGCGGGGACACTGAAGCTTTCTTT.

J is TRBJ2-2 and V is TRBV7-3; no firm D call. The CDR3 contains 15 residues. Germline assignment: CDR1 SGHTA and CDR2 FQGTGA. V was shortened by 4 bases and J by 0 bases, with 9 bases between the two germline ends. CDR3 coding DNA: TGTGCCAGCAGCTATCATTCGGCGAACACCGGGGAGCTGTTTTTT. As protein: CASSYHSANTGELFF.